This TCR beta chain was obtained from a study of cytomegalovirus exposure and HLA in healthy donors. Findings of the study overall: It is likely that the observed cluster of highly shared sequence variants was a sequencing artifact. A list of 164 TCR beta chains associated with cytomegalovirus was given.

This CDR3 is 14 amino acids long. Germline assignment: CDR1 SGHAT and CDR2 FQNNGV. The ends were cut back, 3 bases at V and 3 bases at J, with 12 bases in the middle. About this clone itself: The antigen remains unidentified.

The PCR made use of 60 Vbeta and 13 Jbeta primers. The data were produced by immunoSEQ multiplex PCR, yet TCRdb's version contains in-frame clones alone and is incomplete. The sample records around 53,000 clones, 73% being singletons. The receptor's source is a man aged 18 to 29 in good health and CMV-seronegative. Sequences were obtained from PBMCs. The chain uses TRBV11-2 and TRBJ2-7; maybe TRBD1 (6 bases). CDR3 nucleotide sequence: TGTGCCAGCAGCTTGGGACACGGGAACTACGAGCAGTACTTC. Translated, it gives CASSLGHGNYEQYF.